The clone carrying this TCR beta chain has just one count. What it recognizes is unknown. It is unclear where the CDR3 begins or ends on the DNA, so no DNA is shown, and the CDR3 is as TCRdb lists it. These data originate in a study of T cells in Graves' hyperthyroidism and ophthalmopathy. In the study overall: The initial diagnosis was the point when peripheral blood was collected, ahead of any treatment.

Study observations and caveats: The model anticipated ophthalmopathy a median about 6.5 months pre-onset.

Aged 18 to 65, the patients had hyperthyroidism that was newly diagnosed and had lasted under 2 months. Uncontrolled infection, other autoimmune disease, pregnancy and lactation each barred patients from inclusion. Germline CDR1 is SGHTA and CDR2 is FQGNSA. The CDR3 is made up of 17 amino acids, end residues included. What was amplified from RNA transcripts were TCR beta CDR3 regions. The primer set for the first-round RT-PCR of the TCR CDR3 was HTBI. TCRdb recomputed calls from the multiplex PCR reads with MiXCR, one row per CDR3 protein. Of hundreds of thousands of distinct CDR3 sequences in the sample, 35% to 40% were seen once.

Sequencing was done on a sample of blood. The clonotype was recovered from a man aged 18 to 35 with Graves' hyperthyroidism. The rearrangement joins TRBV7-2 to TRBJ1-6. CDR3 amino acids: CASSFYICSAKGSPLHF.